This is a list of T cell receptor beta chains from one sample in a study of OX40 agonist ivuxolimab in advanced cancers. Produced via immunoSEQ multiplex PCR; TCRdb's table is partial and in-frame only. The profile shows some 99,000 clones, 90% of them singletons. Source: CD4+ or CD8+ T cells sorted from blood, taken in a trial of the OX40 agonist ivuxolimab. Receptors were obtained from an adult with an advanced solid tumor such as melanoma, head and neck, liver or kidney cancer. The CDR3 runs from the conserved cysteine through the conserved F or W. A D gene is named only where the DNA matches it firmly. Size is omitted from some rows. Given values are once, few, many or a class for expanded clones.

- | - | TRBJ2-1 | TRBV11-3 | TGTGCCAGCAGCCTAGCAATCCGGTATACGATTGAGCAGTTCTTC | CASSLAIRYTIEQFF
- | - | TRBJ2-2 | TRBV4-3 | TGCGCCAGCAGCCAAGAGCCCGAGATTCCCGGGGAGCTGTTTTTT | CASSQEPEIPGELFF
- | - | TRBJ1-5 | TRBV5-6 | TGTGCCAGCAGCCAGTCCGGGAGAAATCAGCCCCAGCATTTT | CASSQSGRNQPQHF
- | - | TRBJ1-1 | TRBV11-3 | TGTGCCAGCAGCTTAGATATGAGATCCCCAGGGTTCACTGAAGCTTTCTTT | CASSLDMRSPGFTEAFF
- | - | TRBJ1-2 | TRBV11-3 | TGTGCCAGCAGCTCCTCCCATCAGTGGAGGACCTATGGCTACACCTTC | CASSSSHQWRTYGYTF
- | TRBD2 | TRBJ2-5 | TRBV2 | TGTGCCAGCAGTGAAATGCTAGCGGGAGTGACCCAGTACTTC | CASSEMLAGVTQYF
- | TRBD2 | TRBJ2-3 | TRBV7-2 | TGTGCCAGCAGCATCGGGGCGGGAGTTGGCACAGATACGCAGTATTTT | CASSIGAGVGTDTQYF
- | - | TRBJ1-4 | TRBV10-3 | TGTGCCACCTCTCAGCCCAATGAAAAACTGTTTTTT | CATSQPNEKLFF
- | TRBD2 | TRBJ2-7 | TRBV5-1 | TGCGCCAGCAGCGGGGGACTAGCTTGGTCCTACGAGCAGTACTTC | CASSGGLAWSYEQYF
- | - | TRBJ1-1 | TRBV14 | TGTGCCAGCAGCCAAGTAGCCTCGTGGGTTTCCACTGAAGCTTTCTTT | CASSQVASWVSTEAFF
- | - | TRBJ1-2 | TRBV27 | TGTGCCAGCAGTTTATTCAGGTCGCCTAACTATGGCTACACCTTC | CASSLFRSPNYGYTF
medium-sized | TRBD2 | TRBJ2-5 | TRBV4-2 | TGTGCCAGCAGCCAAGATTGGGGACTAGCGGGGGAGTACTTC | CASSQDWGLAGEYF
- | - | TRBJ2-5 | TRBV28 | TGTGCCAGCAGGGGCCGGGCGGATTGGTACCAAGAGACCCAGTACTTC | CASRGRADWYQETQYF
- | TRBD2 | TRBJ2-7 | TRBV7-2 | TGTGCCAGCAGCTCAGGACTAGCGTATACCTACGAGCAGTACTTC | CASSSGLAYTYEQYF
- | - | TRBJ1-1 | TRBV30 | TGTGCCTGGAGTTCGCAGAACACTGAAGCTTTCTTT | CAWSSQNTEAFF
once | - | TRBJ2-7 | TRBV7-9 | TGTGCCAGCAGCTTAATGAGCAGCTCCTACGAGCAGTACTTC | CASSLMSSSYEQYF
- | - | TRBJ2-3 | TRBV2 | TGTGCCAGCAGTGAAGAAGTACAGGGGAGAAGCGGGAGTGGCACAGATACGCAGTATTTT | CASSEEVQGRSGSGTDTQYF
- | - | TRBJ1-2 | TRBV19 | TGTGCCAGTAGTATAGTGGGAGGTATAGACTATGGCTACACCTTC | CASSIVGGIDYGYTF
once | - | TRBJ1-1 | TRBV5-1 | TGCGCCAGCAGCTTGGGCGCAAGGAACACTGAAGCTTTCTTT | CASSLGARNTEAFF
- | - | TRBJ1-2 | TRBV7-2 | TGTGCCAGCAGCCCTGGGGACACCGGTTTCTATGGCTACACCTTC | CASSPGDTGFYGYTF
once | - | TRBJ2-1 | TRBV28 | TGTGCCAGCAGTTCCTCAGACCGACGGAAGCAGTTCTTC | CASSSSDRRKQFF
- | TRBD2 | TRBJ2-1 | TRBV5-8 | TGTGCCAGCAGCCGAACAGGGACTAGCGGCCCCAGGGGGTACAATGAGCAGTTCTTC | CASSRTGTSGPRGYNEQFF
- | - | TRBJ1-1 | TRBV5-4 | TGTGCCAGCAGCTTCGTCGGCCGCCCAACTGAAGCTTTCTTT | CASSFVGRPTEAFF
- | - | TRBJ2-2 | TRBV7-8 | TGTGCCAGCAGCTTAGGAATACAGGAGTACACCGGGGAGCTGTTTTTT | CASSLGIQEYTGELFF
- | - | TRBJ1-1 | TRBV18 | TGTGCCAGCTCACCGGTAAAGGATGGCACTGAAGCTTTCTTT | CASSPVKDGTEAFF
- | TRBD2 | TRBJ2-3 | TRBV27 | TGTGCCAGCTCCTTTATCTGGCTAGCGGGAGGGCCGACTAGCACAGATACGCAGTATTTT | CASSFIWLAGGPTSTDTQYF
- | TRBD1 | TRBJ2-2 | TRBV2 | TGTGCCAGCAGTGAGATTGGGACAGGGATCGCCGGGGAGCTGTTTTTT | CASSEIGTGIAGELFF
- | - | TRBJ2-2 | TRBV7-3 | TGTGCCAGCAGCGTTCAGACTGGAACCGGGGAGCTGTTTTTT | CASSVQTGTGELFF
- | - | TRBJ2-7 | TRBV4-1 | TGCGCCAGCAGCCGCGACGGGGGAGAGACTTACGAGCAGTACTTC | CASSRDGGETYEQYF
- | - | TRBJ1-5 | TRBV19 | TGTGCCAGTAGTATATACCGAGTGGGAGTTCAGCCCCAGCATTTT | CASSIYRVGVQPQHF
- | TRBD1 | TRBJ1-4 | TRBV6-5 | TGTGCCAGCAGCCCAGACAGGGAGGATGAAAAACTGTTTTTT | CASSPDREDEKLFF
- | - | TRBJ2-3 | TRBV19 | TGTGCCAGTAGGCATGGGAGCGGCACAGATACGCAGTATTTT | CASRHGSGTDTQYF
- | TRBD2 | TRBJ2-1 | TRBV6-5 | TGTGCCAGCCGTTTAGCGGGAGGGCCCAATGAGCAGTTCTTC | CASRLAGGPNEQFF
- | TRBD1 | TRBJ1-6 | TRBV7-6 | TGTGCCAGCAGCTTCACCTTCCGGGACAGGGGATATTCACCCCTCCACTTT | CASSFTFRDRGYSPLHF
- | - | TRBJ1-1 | TRBV7-3 | TGTGCCAGCAGATCCAGGCAGGGAATGAACACTGAAGCTTTCTTT | CASRSRQGMNTEAFF
- | - | TRBJ1-1 | TRBV5-6 | TGTGCCAGCAGCTTCGGCCTGTTGGCCACTGAAGCTTTCTTT | CASSFGLLATEAFF
once | TRBD2 | TRBJ2-3 | TRBV10-3 | TGTGCCATCAGTGAACGACTAGCGGGATTAGATACGCAGTATTTT | CAISERLAGLDTQYF
- | - | TRBJ2-2 | TRBV18 | TGTGCCAGCTCACCCAGGGCAGGGTCGGATAGCGTACTCACCGGGGAGCTGTTTTTT | CASSPRAGSDSVLTGELFF
once | - | TRBJ1-2 | TRBV6-1 | TGTGCCAGCAGTGTATTACCGGGAGGGGGCTATGGCTACACCTTC | CASSVLPGGGYGYTF
- | - | TRBJ2-5 | TRBV5-8 | TGTGCCAGCAGCTTCCAAGGTCTCATCCAAGAGACCCAGTACTTC | CASSFQGLIQETQYF
- | - | TRBJ1-1 | TRBV6-6 | TGTGCCAGCAGGGACCCTTTGCAGTCCACTGAAGCTTTCTTT | CASRDPLQSTEAFF
- | - | TRBJ2-5 | TRBV5-4 | TGTGCCAGCAGCCCGAAGGGGGGACGGGGGGAAGAGACCCAGTACTTC | CASSPKGGRGEETQYF
- | TRBD2 | TRBJ2-7 | TRBV19 | TGTGCCAGTAGTATCGACGGGACTAGCGGGAGGAGGCAGTACTTC | CASSIDGTSGRRQYF
- | - | TRBJ2-3 | TRBV11-3 | TGTGCCAGCAGCTCAAGGGGTGTGGGGGAAGGAGTTGATACGCAGTATTTT | CASSSRGVGEGVDTQYF
- | TRBD2 | TRBJ2-3 | TRBV7-2 | TGTGCCTGGCGGGATAGTAGCGGGACCGATACGCAGTATTTT | CAWRDSSGTDTQYF
- | - | TRBJ2-1 | TRBV2 | TGTGCCAGCAGTGAAGGGTCTTACGTGGAGTTCTTC | CASSEGSYVEFF
- | TRBD2 | TRBJ2-3 | TRBV7-3 | TGTGCCAGCAGTCGGACTAGAGACTCCACAGATACGCAGTATTTT | CASSRTRDSTDTQYF
- | - | TRBJ2-1 | TRBV28 | TGTGCCAGCAGTTTAACTGGGGGGGGCCATGAGCAGTTCTTC | CASSLTGGGHEQFF
- | TRBD2 | TRBJ2-5 | TRBV7-9 | TGTGCCAGCAGCCCTTTACTAGCGGGAGGGGTGGAGACCCAGTACTTC | CASSPLLAGGVETQYF
- | TRBD1 | TRBJ2-1 | TRBV7-3 | TGTGCCAGCAGGTGGACAGGGGGAGGAGACAATGAGCAGTTCTTC | CASRWTGGGDNEQFF
- | TRBD2 | TRBJ2-5 | TRBV29-1 | TGCAGCGTCGAGGGGGGACTAGCGGGAGGTGGGGGCCAAGAGACCCAGTACTTC | CSVEGGLAGGGGQETQYF
- | TRBD1 | TRBJ1-2 | TRBV19 | TGTGCCACCTGGGACAGGGACCTATATGGCTACACCTTC | CATWDRDLYGYTF
once | - | TRBJ1-4 | TRBV5-4 | TGTGCCAGCAGCCAAAGAGAGGGCACTAATGAAAAACTGTTTTTT | CASSQREGTNEKLFF
- | TRBD2 | TRBJ2-3 | TRBV6-1 | TGTGCCAGCAGTGGACTAGCGGGAGGTGCGGCAGATACGCAGTATTTT | CASSGLAGGAADTQYF
- | TRBD1 | TRBJ1-5 | TRBV30 | TGTGCCTGGAGGGCACCCGGGACAGGGCGAAATCAGCCCCAGCATTTT | CAWRAPGTGRNQPQHF
- | - | TRBJ2-3 | TRBV18 | TGTGCCAGCTCACCATTCGCGGGCACAGATACGCAGTATTTT | CASSPFAGTDTQYF
- | TRBD1 | TRBJ1-2 | TRBV14 | TGTGCCAGCAGCCAGGGCGACAGGGGGCTGTTTCTCACCTTC | CASSQGDRGLFLTF
- | - | TRBJ1-3 | TRBV7-8 | TGTGCCAGCAGCTTTGGGGCTGGAAACACCATATATTTT | CASSFGAGNTIYF